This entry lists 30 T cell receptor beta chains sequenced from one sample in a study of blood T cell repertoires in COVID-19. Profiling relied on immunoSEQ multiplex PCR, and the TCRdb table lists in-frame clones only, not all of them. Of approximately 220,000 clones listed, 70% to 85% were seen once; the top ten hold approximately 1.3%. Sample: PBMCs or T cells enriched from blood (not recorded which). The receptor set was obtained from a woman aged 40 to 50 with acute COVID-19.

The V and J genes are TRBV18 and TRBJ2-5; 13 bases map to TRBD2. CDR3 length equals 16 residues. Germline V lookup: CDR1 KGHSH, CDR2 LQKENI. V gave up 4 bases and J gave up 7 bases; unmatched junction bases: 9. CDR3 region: CASSQPGTSGDGTQYF. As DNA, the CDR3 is TGTGCCAGCTCACAACCTGGGACTAGCGGGGATGGGACCCAGTACTTC.

The CDR3 spells CASSRSGQGAWETQYF. In DNA, the CDR3 is TGTGCCAGCAGCCGTTCTGGACAGGGGGCTTGGGAGACCCAGTACTTC. The rearrangement links TRBV7-3 to TRBJ2-5, with 11 bases matching TRBD1. J lost 5 bases, V lost 5 bases, and 10 bases had no gene match. This CDR3 is built from 16 residues. Looked up from germline, CDR1 is SGHTA and CDR2 is FQGTGA.

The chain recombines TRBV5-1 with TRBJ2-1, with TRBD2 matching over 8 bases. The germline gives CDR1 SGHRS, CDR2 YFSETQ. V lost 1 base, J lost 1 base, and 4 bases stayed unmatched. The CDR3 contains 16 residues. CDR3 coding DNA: TGCGCCAGCAGCTTGACTAGCGGACTATCCTACAATGAGCAGTTCTTC. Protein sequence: CASSLTSGLSYNEQFF.

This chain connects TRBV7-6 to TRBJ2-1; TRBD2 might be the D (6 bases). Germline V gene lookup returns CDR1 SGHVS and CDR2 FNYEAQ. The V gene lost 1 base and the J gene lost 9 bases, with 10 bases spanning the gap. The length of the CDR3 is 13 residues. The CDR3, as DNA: TGTGCCAGCAGCTTAGGGAGGGAGGTTGAGCAGTTCTTC. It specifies CASSLGREVEQFF.

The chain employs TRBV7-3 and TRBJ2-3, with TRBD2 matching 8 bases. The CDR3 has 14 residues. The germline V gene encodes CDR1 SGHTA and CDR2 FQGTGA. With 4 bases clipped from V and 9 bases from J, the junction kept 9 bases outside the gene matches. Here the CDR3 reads CASSSPGGQDTQYF. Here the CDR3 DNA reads TGTGCCAGCAGCTCGCCGGGGGGGCAAGACACGCAGTATTTT.

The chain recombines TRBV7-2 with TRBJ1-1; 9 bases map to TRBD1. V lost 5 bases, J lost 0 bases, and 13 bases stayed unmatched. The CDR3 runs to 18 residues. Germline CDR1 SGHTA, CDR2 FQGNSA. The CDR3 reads CASSVPTGGFTLNTEAFF. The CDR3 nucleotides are TGTGCCAGCAGCGTGCCCACAGGGGGCTTCACCCTGAACACTGAAGCTTTCTTT.

CDR3 sequence: CASQGASGNTIYF. The CDR3, as DNA: TGTGCCAGTCAGGGGGCATCTGGAAACACCATATATTTT. The chain uses TRBV19 and TRBJ1-3; 8 nucleotides line up with TRBD1. Germline trimming cut 8 bases from V and 1 base from J; bases unmatched to any gene: 1. The CDR3 runs to 13 residues. CDR1 and CDR2 (germline): LNHDA, SQIVND (reference sequence).

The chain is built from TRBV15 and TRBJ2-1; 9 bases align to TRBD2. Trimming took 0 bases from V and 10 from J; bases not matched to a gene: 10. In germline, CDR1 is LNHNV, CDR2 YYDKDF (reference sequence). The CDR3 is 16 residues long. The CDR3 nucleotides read TGTGCCACCAGCAGAGACGGAGGACTAGCGATACGGGAGCAGTTCTTC. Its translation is CATSRDGGLAIREQFF.

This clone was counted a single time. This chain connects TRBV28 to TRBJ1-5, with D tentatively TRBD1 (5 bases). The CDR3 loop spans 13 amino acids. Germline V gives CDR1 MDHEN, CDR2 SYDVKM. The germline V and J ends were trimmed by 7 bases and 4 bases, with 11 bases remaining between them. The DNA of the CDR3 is TGTGCCAGCATTGGGGGGTGGAATCAGCCCCAGCATTTT. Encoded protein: CASIGGWNQPQHF.

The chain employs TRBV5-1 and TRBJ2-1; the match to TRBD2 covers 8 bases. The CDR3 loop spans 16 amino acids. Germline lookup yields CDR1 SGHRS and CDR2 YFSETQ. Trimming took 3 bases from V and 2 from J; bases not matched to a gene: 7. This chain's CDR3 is CASSSHSGTPYNEQFF. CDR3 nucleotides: TGCGCCAGCAGCTCGCATAGCGGGACTCCCTACAATGAGCAGTTCTTC.

CDR3 in amino acids: CASSSGAGLTYGYTF. The CDR3 DNA is TGTGCCAGCAGTTCTGGGGCGGGACTTACCTATGGCTACACCTTC. The chain carries TRBV28 and TRBJ1-2; D perhaps matches TRBD1 (5 bases). Germline CDR1 is MDHEN and CDR2 is SYDVKM. Trimming pared 4 bases from V and 4 bases from J, leaving 16 bases between. This CDR3 contains 15 residues.

CDR3 in DNA: TGTGCCAGCAGCGTTGGGGGCGCGATCACCGGGGAGCTGTTTTTT. As protein: CASSVGGAITGELFF. The chain carries TRBV11-2 and TRBJ2-2, with D possibly being TRBD1 (6 bases). The length of the CDR3 is 15 residues. The V and J ends lost 5 bases and 4 bases respectively, with 14 bases between them. Per the germline V gene, CDR1 is SGHAT and CDR2 is FQNNGV.

The CDR3 sequence is CATTSSSYNEQFF. The CDR3 region has the DNA TGTGCCACCACTTCCAGCTCCTACAATGAGCAGTTCTTC. The chain carries TRBV15 and TRBJ2-1; D is unclear. Germline V gene data show CDR1 as LNHNV and CDR2 as YYDKDF (reference sequence). The CDR3 consists of 13 residues. The V and J ends lost 7 bases and 0 bases respectively, with 7 bases between them.

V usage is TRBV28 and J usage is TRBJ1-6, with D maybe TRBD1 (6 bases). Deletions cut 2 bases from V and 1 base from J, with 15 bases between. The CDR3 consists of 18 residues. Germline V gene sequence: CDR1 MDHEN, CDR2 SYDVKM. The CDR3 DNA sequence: TGTGCCAGCAGTTTACCGCGGCAGGGGTTTTCCTATAATTCACCCCTCCACTTT. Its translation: CASSLPRQGFSYNSPLHF.

The CDR3 is CASSPPGTGDYGYTF. Here the CDR3 DNA reads TGTGCCAGCTCACCACCGGGTACGGGAGACTATGGCTACACCTTC. The J gene is TRBJ1-2, the V gene TRBV18; D is undetermined. V was cut by 0 bases and J by 3 bases, with 11 bases left in between. The CDR3 extends over 15 amino acids. Per the germline V gene, CDR1 is KGHSH and CDR2 is LQKENI.

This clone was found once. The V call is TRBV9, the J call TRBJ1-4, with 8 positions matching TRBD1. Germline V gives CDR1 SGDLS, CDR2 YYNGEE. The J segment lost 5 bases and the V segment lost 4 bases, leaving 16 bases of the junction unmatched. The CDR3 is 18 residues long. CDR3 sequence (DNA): TGTGCCAGCAGCCAAAACCCGACAGGGGCTTATAAAAATGAAAAACTGTTTTTT. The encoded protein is CASSQNPTGAYKNEKLFF. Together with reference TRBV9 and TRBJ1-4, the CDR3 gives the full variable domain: DSGVTQTPKHLITATGQRVTLRCSPRSGDLSVYWYQQSLDQGLQFLIQYYNGEERAKGNILERFSAQQFPDLHSELNLSSLELGDSALYFCASSQNPTGAYKNEKLFFGSGTQLSVL.

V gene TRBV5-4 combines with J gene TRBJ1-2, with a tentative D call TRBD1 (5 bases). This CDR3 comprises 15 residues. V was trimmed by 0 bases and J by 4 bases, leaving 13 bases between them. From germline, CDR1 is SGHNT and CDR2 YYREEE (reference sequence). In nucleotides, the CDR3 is TGTGCCAGCAGCTTGGCTTGGGGCGAAAGCTATGGCTACACCTTC. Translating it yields CASSLAWGESYGYTF.

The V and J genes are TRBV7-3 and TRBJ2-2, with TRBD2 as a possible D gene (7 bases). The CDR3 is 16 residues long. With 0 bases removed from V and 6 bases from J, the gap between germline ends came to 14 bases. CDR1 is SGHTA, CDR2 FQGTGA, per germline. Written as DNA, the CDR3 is TGTGCCAGCAGCTTAACCGGGGGCGGGAGCTCCGGGGAGCTGTTTTTT. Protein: CASSLTGGGSSGELFF. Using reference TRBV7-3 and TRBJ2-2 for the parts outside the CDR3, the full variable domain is GAGVSQTPSNKVTEKGKYVELRCDPISGHTALYWYRQSLGQGPEFLIYFQGTGAADDSGLPNDRFFAVRPEGSVSTLKIQRTERGDSAVYLCASSLTGGGSSGELFFGEGSRLTVL.

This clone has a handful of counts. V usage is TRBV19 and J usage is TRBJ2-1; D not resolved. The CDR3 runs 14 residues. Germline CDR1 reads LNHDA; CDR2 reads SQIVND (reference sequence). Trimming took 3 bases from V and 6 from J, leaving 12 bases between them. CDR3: CASSITGVGNEQFF. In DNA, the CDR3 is TGTGCCAGTAGTATTACCGGAGTAGGCAATGAGCAGTTCTTC. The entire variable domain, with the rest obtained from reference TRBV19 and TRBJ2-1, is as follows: DGGITQSPKYLFRKEGQNVTLSCEQNLNHDAMYWYRQDPGQGLRLIYYSQIVNDFQKGDIAEGYSVSREKKESFPLTVTSAQKNPTAFYLCASSITGVGNEQFFGPGTRLTVL.

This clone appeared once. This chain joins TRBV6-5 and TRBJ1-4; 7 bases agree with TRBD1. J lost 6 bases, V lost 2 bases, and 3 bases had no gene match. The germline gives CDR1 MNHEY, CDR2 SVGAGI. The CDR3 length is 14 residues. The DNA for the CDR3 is TGTGCCAGCAGTTACGTGCAGGGGGATGAAAAACTGTTTTTT. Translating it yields CASSYVQGDEKLFF.

The CDR3 DNA is TGTGCCAGCAGCACGGGACTAGCGGGGGAGCAGTTCTTC. Translation: CASSTGLAGEQFF. The chain employs TRBV7-6 and TRBJ2-1; 13 bases line up with TRBD2. Germline CDR1 SGHVS, CDR2 FNYEAQ. Trimming took 5 bases from V and 10 from J; bases not matched to a gene: 2. The CDR3 runs to 13 residues.

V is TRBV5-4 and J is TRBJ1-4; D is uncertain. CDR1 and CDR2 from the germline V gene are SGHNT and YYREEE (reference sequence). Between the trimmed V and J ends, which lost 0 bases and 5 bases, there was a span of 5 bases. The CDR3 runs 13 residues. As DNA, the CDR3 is TGTGCCAGCAGCTTGGCCTTCAATGAAAAACTGTTTTTT. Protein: CASSLAFNEKLFF.

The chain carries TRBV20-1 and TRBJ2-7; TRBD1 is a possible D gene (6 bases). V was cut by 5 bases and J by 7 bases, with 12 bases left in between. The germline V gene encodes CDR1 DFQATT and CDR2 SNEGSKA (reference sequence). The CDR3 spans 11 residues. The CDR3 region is CSADTGLEQYF. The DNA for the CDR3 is TGCAGTGCTGACACAGGGTTAGAGCAGTACTTC.

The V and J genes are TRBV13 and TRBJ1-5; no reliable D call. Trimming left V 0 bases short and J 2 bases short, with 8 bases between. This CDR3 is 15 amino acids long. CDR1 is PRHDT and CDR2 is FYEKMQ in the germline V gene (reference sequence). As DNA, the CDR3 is TGTGCCAGCAGCTTAGGGCGGGGTGGCAATCAGCCCCAGCATTTT. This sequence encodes CASSLGRGGNQPQHF.

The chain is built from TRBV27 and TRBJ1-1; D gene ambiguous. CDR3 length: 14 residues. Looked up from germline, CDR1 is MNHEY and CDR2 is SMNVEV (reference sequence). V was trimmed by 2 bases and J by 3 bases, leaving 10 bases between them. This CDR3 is CASSLTPRDTEAFF. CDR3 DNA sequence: TGTGCCAGCAGTTTAACCCCTCGGGACACTGAAGCTTTCTTT.

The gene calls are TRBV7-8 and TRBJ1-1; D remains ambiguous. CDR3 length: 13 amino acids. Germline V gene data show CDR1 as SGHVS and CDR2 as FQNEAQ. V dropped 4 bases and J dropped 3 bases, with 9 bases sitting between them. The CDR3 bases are TGTGCCAGCAGCTCGACTTGGTACACTGAAGCTTTCTTT. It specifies CASSSTWYTEAFF.

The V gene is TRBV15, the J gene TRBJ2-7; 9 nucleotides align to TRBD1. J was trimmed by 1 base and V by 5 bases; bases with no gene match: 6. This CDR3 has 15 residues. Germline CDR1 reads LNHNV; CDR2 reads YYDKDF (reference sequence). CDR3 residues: CATSVGTGPSYEQYF. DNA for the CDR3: TGTGCCACCAGCGTGGGGACAGGGCCGTCCTACGAGCAGTACTTC. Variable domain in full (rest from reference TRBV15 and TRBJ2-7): DAMVIQNPRYQVTQFGKPVTLSCSQTLNHNVMYWYQQKSSQAPKLLFHYYDKDFNNEADTPDNFQSRRPNTSFCFLDIRSPGLGDTAMYLCATSVGTGPSYEQYFGPGTRLTVT.

The CDR3: CASSSRQGGELFF. In DNA, the CDR3 is TGTGCCAGCAGCTCCCGACAGGGGGGGGAGCTGTTTTTT. The rearrangement joins TRBV9 to TRBJ2-2; the match to TRBD1 covers 8 bases. Per germline, CDR1 SGDLS and CDR2 YYNGEE. V was clipped by 4 bases and J by 8 bases; unmatched bases: 4. The CDR3 runs 13 residues.

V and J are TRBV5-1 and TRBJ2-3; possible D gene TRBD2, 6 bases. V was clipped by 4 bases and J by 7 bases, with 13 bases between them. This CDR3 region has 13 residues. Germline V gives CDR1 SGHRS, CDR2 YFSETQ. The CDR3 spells CASSLIAEYTQYF. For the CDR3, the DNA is TGCGCCAGCAGCCTAATAGCGGAGTATACGCAGTATTTT.

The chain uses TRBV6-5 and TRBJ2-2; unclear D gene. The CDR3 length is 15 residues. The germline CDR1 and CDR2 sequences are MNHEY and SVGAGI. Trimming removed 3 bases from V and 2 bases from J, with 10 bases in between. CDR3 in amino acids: CASSYTTINTGELFF. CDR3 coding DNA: TGTGCCAGCAGTTATACTACTATCAACACCGGGGAGCTGTTTTTT.